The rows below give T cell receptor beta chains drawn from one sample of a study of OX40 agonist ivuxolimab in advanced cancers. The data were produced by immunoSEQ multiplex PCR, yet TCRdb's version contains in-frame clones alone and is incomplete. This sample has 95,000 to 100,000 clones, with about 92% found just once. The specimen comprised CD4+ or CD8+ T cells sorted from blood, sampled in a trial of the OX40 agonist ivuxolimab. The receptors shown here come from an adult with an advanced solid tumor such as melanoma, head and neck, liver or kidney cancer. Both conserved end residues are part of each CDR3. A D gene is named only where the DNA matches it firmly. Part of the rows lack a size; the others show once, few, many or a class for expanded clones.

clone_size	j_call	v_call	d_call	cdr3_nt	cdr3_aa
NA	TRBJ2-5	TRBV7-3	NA	TGTGCCAGCAGCCCCTCCAACCAAGAGACCCAGTACTTC	CASSPSNQETQYF
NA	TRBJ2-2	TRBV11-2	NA	TGTGCCAGCAGCTTAACCCCATGGGGGACCGGGGAGCTGTTTTTT	CASSLTPWGTGELFF
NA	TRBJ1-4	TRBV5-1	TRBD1	TGCGCCAGCAGCTTGGGACAGGGGCGGCCAACTAATGAAAAACTGTTTTTT	CASSLGQGRPTNEKLFF
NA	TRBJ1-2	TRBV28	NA	TGTGCCAGCACGAGGGGCGCGAGAGGCTACACCTTC	CASTRGARGYTF
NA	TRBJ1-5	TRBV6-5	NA	TGTGCCAGCAGTTGGAGTAGCAATCAGCCCCAGCATTTT	CASSWSSNQPQHF
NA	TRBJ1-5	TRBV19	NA	TGTGCCAGTAGTATAGTCGAGGGGCAACCCAATCAGCCCCAGCATTTT	CASSIVEGQPNQPQHF
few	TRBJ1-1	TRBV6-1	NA	TGTGCCAGCAGTCGGACAACGAACACTGAAGCTTTCTTT	CASSRTTNTEAFF
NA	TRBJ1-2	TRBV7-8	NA	TGTGCCAGCAGCTTAAAAGGACAGCCCCGGTGGTACACCTTC	CASSLKGQPRWYTF
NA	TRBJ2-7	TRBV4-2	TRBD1	TGTGCCAGCAGCCGGGACAGGGGGGGTTACGAGCAGTACTTC	CASSRDRGGYEQYF
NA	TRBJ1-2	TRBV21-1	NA	TGTGCCAGCAGCGCACCCGGGACAGGGGGGATCTATGGCTACACCTTC	CASSAPGTGGIYGYTF
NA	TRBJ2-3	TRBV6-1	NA	TGTGCCAGCAGTGCGAGATACACAGATACGCAGTATTTT	CASSARYTDTQYF
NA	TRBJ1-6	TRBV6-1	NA	TGTGCCAGCAGTGAAGGGCCAGGAGGCTCACCCCTCCACTTT	CASSEGPGGSPLHF
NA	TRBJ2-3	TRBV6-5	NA	TGTGCCAGCAGTTACTCCGTAGGGGATACGCAGTATTTT	CASSYSVGDTQYF
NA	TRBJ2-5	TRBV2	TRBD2	TGTGCCAGCAGCGTAGCGGGAGTAGGGGAGACCCAGTACTTC	CASSVAGVGETQYF
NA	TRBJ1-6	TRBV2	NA	TGTGCCAGCAGCTCCGACCTACTAGGACCTTATAATTCACCCCTCCACTTT	CASSSDLLGPYNSPLHF
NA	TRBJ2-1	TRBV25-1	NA	TGTGCCAGCCACCACGCCGGGACTCTTAACAATGAGCAGTTCTTC	CASHHAGTLNNEQFF
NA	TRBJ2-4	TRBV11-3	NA	TGTGCCAGCAGCCCCAAGGTCGAAAACATTCAGTACTTC	CASSPKVENIQYF
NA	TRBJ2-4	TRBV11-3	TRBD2	TGTGCCAGCAGCTTAGGTAGCGGGACCAAAAACATTCAGTACTTC	CASSLGSGTKNIQYF
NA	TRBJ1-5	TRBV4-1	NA	TGCGCCAGCAGCCCCCGGGTGGTTGAAAGCAATCAGCCCCAGCATTTT	CASSPRVVESNQPQHF
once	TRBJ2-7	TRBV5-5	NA	TGTGCCAGCAGGCTGGGGGGCGGTAACTCCTACGAGCAGTACTTC	CASRLGGGNSYEQYF
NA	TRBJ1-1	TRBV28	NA	TGTGCCAGCAGTCCGCACACAGGGAGTCGAACTGAAGCTTTCTTT	CASSPHTGSRTEAFF
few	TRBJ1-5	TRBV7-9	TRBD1	TGTGCCAGCAGCCAGGGGGCTAGTCAGCCCCAGCATTTT	CASSQGASQPQHF
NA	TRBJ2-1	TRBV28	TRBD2	TGTGCCAGCAGCCCACAGCGGGGGGCGATTCCCAATGAGCAGTTCTTC	CASSPQRGAIPNEQFF
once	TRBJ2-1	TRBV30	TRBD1	TGTGCCTGGAGTGTGAGGGACAGGCGTTACAATGAGCAGTTCTTC	CAWSVRDRRYNEQFF
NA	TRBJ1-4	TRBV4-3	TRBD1	TGCGCCAGCAGCCCTAAGGGGGCTTTTGGAGGGCTTAATGAAAAACTGTTTTTT	CASSPKGAFGGLNEKLFF
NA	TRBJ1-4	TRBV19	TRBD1	TGTGCCAGTGGCGGCGGGACAGGGATCTTCTATGAAAAACTGTTTTTT	CASGGGTGIFYEKLFF
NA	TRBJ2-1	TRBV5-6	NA	TGTGCCAGCAGCTTGTGGGATTCCTCGTTGGAGTTCTTC	CASSLWDSSLEFF
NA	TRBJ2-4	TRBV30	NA	TGTGCCTGGAGTGTACAGGGAGTATACATTCAGTACTTC	CAWSVQGVYIQYF
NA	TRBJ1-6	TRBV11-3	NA	TGTGCCAGCAGCTTAAACAGTGGAGCACCCCTCCACTTT	CASSLNSGAPLHF
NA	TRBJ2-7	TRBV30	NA	TGTGCCTGGGACAGGTCGAAGTACGAGCAGTACTTC	CAWDRSKYEQYF
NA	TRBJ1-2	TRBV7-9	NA	TGTGCCAGCAGCACTTTGCGTGGGGCAGGGACTCTCTATGGCTACACCTTC	CASSTLRGAGTLYGYTF
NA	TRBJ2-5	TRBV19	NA	TGTGCCAGTAGTATTCTGGGTGGGGAGACCCAGTACTTC	CASSILGGETQYF
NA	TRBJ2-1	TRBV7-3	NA	TGTGCCAGCAGCTCCTTGGGGTCTTCCTACAATGAGCAGTTCTTC	CASSSLGSSYNEQFF